This T cell receptor beta chain was found in a study of control samples from healthy donors and cancer patients. Germline V gene sequence: CDR1 SGHDT, CDR2 YYEEEE. Trimming pared 4 bases from V and 0 bases from J, leaving 4 bases between. There are 12 residues in the CDR3. Data came from immunoSEQ multiplex PCR; TCRdb stores just in-frame clones and leaves some out. This sample has 150,000 to 200,000 clones, with 70% to 90% found just once. The source material was blood. The rearrangement joins TRBV5-6 to TRBJ2-5; D not resolved. The clonotype comes from a man younger than 45 in good health. CDR3 residues: CASSQYQETQYF. The CDR3 DNA reads as TGTGCCAGCAGCCAGTACCAAGAGACCCAGTACTTC.